These 8 T cell receptor beta chains share one sample of origin, sequenced in a study of blood T cell repertoires in COVID-19. Sequencing used immunoSEQ multiplex PCR; TCRdb keeps in-frame clones, though not all of them. The table lists just under 60,000 clones, around 90% of them singletons. The source material was peripheral blood. These receptors originate from a man between 60 and 70 years old with acute or convalescent COVID-19.

This chain joins TRBV5-1 and TRBJ2-1, with D possibly TRBD1 on 6 matching bases. The CDR3 runs 16 residues. The V and J ends lost 0 bases and 0 bases respectively, with 10 bases between them. The germline gives CDR1 SGHRS, CDR2 YFSETQ. Here the CDR3 reads CASSLGGGSSYNEQFF. Written as DNA, the CDR3 is TGCGCCAGCAGCTTGGGAGGGGGAAGCTCCTACAATGAGCAGTTCTTC.

The chain has TRBV3-1 (or the pseudogene TRBV3-2) and TRBJ1-6, with D possibly matching TRBD1 (5 bases). The CDR3 consists of 14 residues. Trimming took off 1 base at V and 7 bases at J, with 8 bases between the two ends. CDR1 is LGHDT and CDR2 is YNNKEL in the germline V gene (reference sequence). CDR3 amino acids: CASSQATGNSPLHF. DNA of the CDR3: TGTGCCAGCAGCCAAGCAACAGGCAATTCACCCCTCCACTTT.

The chain combines TRBV5-1 with TRBJ2-2; 7 nucleotides match TRBD1. The germline CDR1 and CDR2 sequences are SGHRS and YFSETQ. V lost 8 bases to trimming and J lost 4 bases; unmatched junction nucleotides: 5. This CDR3 region has 13 residues. CDR3 region: CASMTGPTGELFF. CDR3 nucleotides: TGCGCCAGTATGACAGGGCCCACCGGGGAGCTGTTTTTT.

This chain connects TRBV7-9 to TRBJ1-2; D is perhaps TRBD1 (5 bases). The CDR3 totals 14 residues. V was shortened by 5 bases and J by 4 bases, with 14 bases between the two germline ends. CDR1 is SEHNR and CDR2 is FQNEAQ in the germline V gene (reference sequence). CDR3: CASSEIRVTYGYTF. For the CDR3, the DNA is TGTGCCAGCAGCGAGATCAGGGTGACCTATGGCTACACCTTC. The whole variable domain, filled in from reference TRBV7-9 and TRBJ1-2, reads DTGVSQNPRHKITKRGQNVTFRCDPISEHNRLYWYRQTLGQGPEFLTYFQNEAQLEKSRLLSDRFSAERPKGSFSTLEIQRTEQGDSAMYLCASSEIRVTYGYTFGSGTRLTVV.

The rearrangement uses TRBV19 and TRBJ2-1; tentatively, D is TRBD2 (6 bases). V shed 6 bases and J shed 5 bases, with 17 bases lying between them. Germline assignment: CDR1 LNHDA and CDR2 SQIVND (reference sequence). This CDR3 is built from 15 residues. The CDR3 DNA sequence: TGTGCCAGTAGGGCTGGGGGGAGAAGAGACAATGAGCAGTTCTTC. This codes for CASRAGGRRDNEQFF.

The chain links TRBV7-3 to TRBJ2-2; tentatively, D is TRBD1 (5 bases). In germline, CDR1 is SGHTA, CDR2 FQGTGA. The V and J ends lost 3 bases and 1 base respectively, with 6 bases between them. This CDR3 has 14 amino acids. The CDR3 DNA follows: TGTGCCAGCAGCTTTAGGGGGAACACCGGGGAGCTGTTTTTT. Amino acid sequence: CASSFRGNTGELFF.

The chain is built from TRBV29-1 and TRBJ1-1; TRBD1 matches at 7 bases. CDR1 and CDR2 (germline): SQVTM, ANQGSEA. Germline trimming cut 6 bases from V and 0 bases from J; bases unmatched to any gene: 4. The CDR3 consists of 13 residues. CDR3 in DNA: TGCAGCGTAATCAGGGGGATGAACACTGAAGCTTTCTTT. Residues: CSVIRGMNTEAFF.

This clone was detected only once. V and J are TRBV12-3 or TRBV12-4 and TRBJ2-7; TRBD1 matches at 7 bases. The length of the CDR3 is 13 residues. J was trimmed by 11 bases and V by 5 bases; bases with no gene match: 12. DNA of the CDR3: TGTGCCAGCAGTGGATACAGGGGTCAACGGGAGTACTTC. Its translation is CASSGYRGQREYF.